The 5 T cell receptor beta chains presented below share a single source sample, sequenced in a study of T-cell reconstitution after alpha-beta-depleted transplantation in children. During its preparation, the TCRbeta library received unique molecular identifiers. TCRdb itself ran the PCR reads through MiXCR, one entry per CDR3 protein. The data show hundreds of thousands of distinct CDR3 sequences, over 10% seen once. Sequencing was performed on PBMCs, taken before TCRalphabeta/CD19-depleted stem cell transplant. Receptor source: a girl aged 2 to 9 with congenital amegakaryocytic thrombocytopenia, due to receive a stem cell transplant.

The chain links TRBV6-5 to TRBJ2-7; 8 nucleotides match TRBD2. The ends lost 2 bases at V and 4 bases at J; junction bases unmatched: 10. The CDR3 extends over 16 amino acids. The V gene's germline CDR1 is MNHEY and CDR2 SVGAGI. The CDR3 sequence: CASSYHTGTSMYEQYF. As DNA, the CDR3 is TGTGCCAGCAGTTACCATACCGGGACTAGTATGTACGAGCAGTACTTC.

Many counts were recorded for this clonotype. The genes are TRBV20-1 and TRBJ2-3, with no clear D. Germline V gene sequence: CDR1 DFQATT, CDR2 SNEGSKA (reference sequence). CDR3 length equals 11 residues. Deletions cut 6 bases from V and 2 bases from J, with 6 bases between. CDR3 nucleotide sequence: TGCAGTGCCAGGTACACAGATACGCAGTATTTT. Protein product: CSARYTDTQYF.

This clonotype was detected many times. The rearrangement uses TRBV7-9 and TRBJ2-1; either TRBD1 or TRBD2 may supply D (7 bases each). The germline V gene has CDR1 SEHNR and CDR2 FQNEAQ (reference sequence). This CDR3 region has 13 residues. V lost 8 bases to trimming and J lost 6 bases, with 14 bases between them. This CDR3 is CASARGGVNEQFF. As DNA, the CDR3 is TGTGCCAGCGCCAGGGGGGGAGTCAATGAGCAGTTCTTC.

This clonotype was counted only a few times. The rearrangement uses TRBV24-1 and TRBJ2-5; 13 bases agree with TRBD2. Looked up from germline, CDR1 is KGHDR and CDR2 is SFDVKD. The length of the CDR3 is 19 residues. Trimming cost V 4 bases and J 1 base; bases outside gene matches: 11. The CDR3 loop is CATSDLGGTSGISQETQYF. The CDR3, as DNA: TGTGCCACCAGTGACCTTGGAGGGACTAGCGGGATCAGCCAAGAGACCCAGTACTTC.

This clonotype has a handful of counts. CDR3 sequence reads: CAISDAPGQGPYEQYF. The CDR3 DNA reads TGTGCCATCAGTGATGCGCCGGGACAGGGGCCCTACGAGCAGTACTTC. V and J are TRBV10-3 and TRBJ2-7; 10 bases are a match to TRBD1. Germline V gene sequence: CDR1 ENHRY, CDR2 SYGVKD. J was trimmed by 2 bases and V by 3 bases; bases with no gene match: 7. The CDR3 length is 16 residues.